Given below is one TCR beta chain in context. This sample is part of a study of tumor-infiltrating lymphocytes in primary liver carcinoma. Losses at the gene ends were 0 bases for V and 1 base for J; bases not matched to a gene: 5. The CDR3 sequence is 16 residues long. Germline V gives CDR1 ENHRY, CDR2 SYGVKD. They got blood RNA out of unsorted whole blood and also pulled out germline DNA. cDNA specific to TCR beta was made from about 0.45 ug of total RNA, with a constant-region primer employed for priming. The TCR beta library was amplified through three nested multiplex PCR rounds in a modified ARM-PCR procedure. Both of the initial two PCR rounds ran for around 9 cycles and employed TRBV1-TRBV30 forward primers alongside a C-beta reverse primer. TCRdb called the multiplex PCR reads again in MiXCR, with one record for every CDR3 protein. The table records about 180,000 distinct CDR3 sequences, about 55% of them present only once.

Sequencing input: peripheral blood. The rearrangement joins TRBV10-3 to TRBJ1-2; 7 bases agree with TRBD1. This sequence originates from a man in his forties or fifties with primary liver carcinoma and hepatitis B virus infection. The CDR3 sequence is CAISESRGQSNYGYTF. CDR3 DNA sequence: TGTGCCATCAGTGAGTCGAGGGGACAGAGTAACTATGGCTACACCTTC.